The 20 T cell receptor beta chains reported below all come from one sample, sequenced in a study of cytomegalovirus exposure and HLA in healthy donors (dated by TCRdb to 2017 to 2019). The protocol used for the library was the immunoSEQ multiplex PCR assay. For the multiplex PCR, a mixture combining 60 forward primers for TCR Vbeta segments and 13 reverse primers for TCR Jbeta segments was used. TCRdb took over this immuneACCESS table, retaining in-frame rearrangements with V and J assigned. Such tables are incomplete; in checked studies, under half of the missing clones stem from an unresolved V gene, and the remainder is unexplained. The sample has under 200,000 clones on record, roughly three quarters of them singletons. The top ten clonotypes cover roughly 1.4% of the sample. Sequenced: PBMCs. The receptors were sampled from a man between 60 and 70 years old in good health and CMV-seronegative.

This rearrangement joins TRBV28 to TRBJ1-6; 8 nucleotides agree with TRBD1. Per germline, CDR1 MDHEN and CDR2 SYDVKM. V shed 7 bases, J shed 9 bases, and the junction held 11 bases outside the gene matches. The CDR3 sequence is 15 residues long. The CDR3 DNA reads TGTGCCAGCACCCCACCGGACAGGGTGGGTTCACCCCTCCACTTT. Its translation: CASTPPDRVGSPLHF.

The chain uses TRBV5-8 and TRBJ2-3, with a weak D call TRBD2 (6 bases). The CDR3 length is 17 residues. The V and J ends lost 5 bases and 0 bases respectively, with 19 bases between them. Germline CDR1 is SGHTS and CDR2 is YDEGEE. The CDR3 sequence: CASRRQPSSASTDTQYF. The CDR3 DNA reads as TGTGCCAGCAGGCGACAGCCCTCTAGCGCTAGCACAGATACGCAGTATTTT.

The chain couples TRBV6-5 to TRBJ1-2, with 9 bases aligning to TRBD1. Losses at the gene ends were 0 bases for V and 4 bases for J; bases not matched to a gene: 3. Germline V CDR1 and CDR2: MNHEY, SVGAGI. The CDR3 has 15 residues. CDR3: CASSYSGTGSYGYTF. CDR3 nucleotides: TGTGCCAGCAGTTACTCTGGGACAGGGAGCTATGGCTACACCTTC.

The chain uses TRBV18 and TRBJ2-5; 7 bases map to TRBD2. V trimming: 6 bases; J trimming: 2 bases; junction bases outside the gene matches: 12. Germline V gene data show CDR1 as KGHSH and CDR2 as LQKENI. The CDR3 runs to 16 residues. The CDR3 DNA follows: TGTGCCAGCTCCCCCCCGTTCGCGGGGGAACAAGAGACCCAGTACTTC. It encodes CASSPPFAGEQETQYF.

The genes are TRBV4-3 and TRBJ2-4; perhaps TRBD2 as D (6 bases). V lost 1 base, J lost 12 bases, and 13 bases lay in between. The CDR3 has 13 residues. The germline V gene has CDR1 LGHNA and CDR2 YSLEER. The CDR3 DNA reads as TGCGCCAGCAGCCAAGGGACGGGGGTTCGTCAGTACTTC. Protein: CASSQGTGVRQYF.

This clone was seen only a few times. This chain connects TRBV4-2 to TRBJ2-7; TRBD1 matches 7 bases. Looked up from germline, CDR1 is LGHNA and CDR2 is YNFKEQ. V was pared by 1 base and J by 2 bases, with 11 bases of the junction left unmatched. The CDR3 covers 17 residues. The CDR3 loop is CASSQGWGQRQTYEQYF. The CDR3 region has the DNA TGTGCCAGCAGCCAAGGTTGGGGACAGCGGCAAACCTACGAGCAGTACTTC.

With respect to this clone: Other DNA sequences in this sample translate to the same CDR3. The V gene is TRBV30, the J gene TRBJ1-4; 9 bases are a match to TRBD1. The J segment lost 5 bases and the V segment lost 0 bases, leaving 4 bases of the junction unmatched. The germline V gene has CDR1 GTSNPN and CDR2 SVGIG (reference sequence). This CDR3 spans 15 amino acids. The CDR3 protein is CAWSVRGTGNEKLFF. The CDR3 nucleotides are TGTGCCTGGAGTGTACGAGGGACAGGGAATGAAAAACTGTTTTTT.

There are a few counts of this clone. The chain combines TRBV5-1 with TRBJ2-5, with 15 nucleotides matching TRBD2. CDR1 SGHRS and CDR2 YFSETQ come from the germline V gene. The length of the CDR3 is 16 residues. V lost 3 bases and J lost 5; bases outside the gene matches: 5. CDR3 coding DNA: TGCGCCAGCAGCTCCGGGACTAGCGGGGGGTGGGAGACCCAGTACTTC. The encoded protein is CASSSGTSGGWETQYF.

The rearrangement uses TRBV18 and TRBJ2-3, with TRBD1 as a possible D gene (6 bases). The CDR3 length is 16 residues. V dropped 1 base and J dropped 2 bases, with 13 bases sitting between them. Germline V lookup: CDR1 KGHSH, CDR2 LQKENI. Here the CDR3 DNA reads TGTGCCAGCTCACCACGGGAGACAGGCATCACAGATACGCAGTATTTT. It translates to CASSPRETGITDTQYF.

The chain links TRBV15 to TRBJ2-7, with a possible D match to TRBD1 (5 bases). The V and J ends lost 3 bases and 2 bases respectively, with 8 bases between them. There are 13 residues in the CDR3. Germline CDR1 LNHNV, CDR2 YYDKDF (reference sequence). The CDR3 protein is CATSSDRTYEQYF. As DNA, the CDR3 is TGTGCCACCAGCAGCGACAGAACCTACGAGCAGTACTTC. Together with reference TRBV15 and TRBJ2-7, the CDR3 gives the full variable domain: DAMVIQNPRYQVTQFGKPVTLSCSQTLNHNVMYWYQQKSSQAPKLLFHYYDKDFNNEADTPDNFQSRRPNTSFCFLDIRSPGLGDTAMYLCATSSDRTYEQYFGPGTRLTVT.

The rearrangement links TRBV5-4 to TRBJ2-2; D may be TRBD1 (6 bases). This CDR3 has 16 amino acids. The V gene lost 4 bases and the J gene lost 1 base, with 14 bases spanning the gap. Germline-derived CDR1 and CDR2 are SGHNT and YYREEE (reference sequence). CDR3 nucleotides: TGTGCCAGCAGCCAAGGACAGCGTAGGAACACCGGGGAGCTGTTTTTT. Its translation is CASSQGQRRNTGELFF.

This clone was seen more than once but under ten times. This chain connects TRBV11-2 to TRBJ2-1; D may be TRBD2 (7 bases). The CDR3 is made up of 15 amino acids. V was trimmed by 6 bases and J by 6 bases, leaving 18 bases between them. Germline V gene data show CDR1 as SGHAT and CDR2 as FQNNGV. Here the CDR3 DNA reads TGTGCCAGCAGACTGGGTGCGGGGGCGGTCAATGAGCAGTTCTTC. Residues: CASRLGAGAVNEQFF.

This rearrangement joins TRBV15 to TRBJ1-3; D not certain. Germline V gene data show CDR1 as LNHNV and CDR2 as YYDKDF (reference sequence). CDR3 length: 15 residues. The ends were cut back, 0 bases at V and 7 bases at J, with 13 bases in the middle. CDR3 amino acids: CATSRELPPRNTIYF. The DNA of the CDR3 is TGTGCCACCAGCAGAGAATTGCCCCCACGGAACACCATATATTTT.

Only one count was recorded for this clone. The genes are TRBV29-1 and TRBJ2-1; perhaps TRBD1 as D (6 bases). From germline, CDR1 is SQVTM and CDR2 ANQGSEA. Between the trimmed V and J ends, which lost 1 base and 8 bases, there was a span of 15 bases. This CDR3 region has 14 residues. CDR3: CSVEARQVGDEQFF. The CDR3 region has the DNA TGCAGCGTTGAAGCCAGACAGGTGGGCGATGAGCAGTTCTTC.

Here the CDR3 DNA reads TGTGCCTGGAGTATTGGCAGGGTATTAGAAAAACTGTTTTTT. Translation gives CAWSIGRVLEKLFF. This rearrangement joins TRBV30 to TRBJ1-4, with a possible D match to TRBD1 (5 bases). V dropped 2 bases and J dropped 8 bases, with 15 bases sitting between them. This CDR3 contains 14 residues. Germline V CDR1 and CDR2: GTSNPN, SVGIG (reference sequence).

This clone was recorded a few times. This CDR3 is CASSSMGASGETQYF. The CDR3, as DNA: TGTGCCAGCAGCAGTATGGGGGCTAGCGGTGAGACCCAGTACTTC. This chain joins TRBV7-3 and TRBJ2-5; tentative D call: TRBD2 (7 bases). Trimming took 5 bases from V and 5 from J, leaving 18 bases between them. CDR1 is SGHTA and CDR2 is FQGTGA in the germline V gene. The CDR3 loop spans 15 amino acids.

The chain recombines TRBV18 with TRBJ1-6; D might be TRBD1 (6 bases). The CDR3 sequence is 15 residues long. Germline lookup yields CDR1 KGHSH and CDR2 LQKENI. Trimming cost V 2 bases and J 5 bases, with 10 bases left between them. This chain's CDR3 is CASSPGGAHNSPLHF. The CDR3 coding sequence is TGTGCCAGCTCACCAGGGGGGGCTCATAATTCACCCCTCCACTTT.

The J gene is TRBJ2-7, the V gene TRBV5-5, with 8 bases lining up with TRBD1. Germline V gene sequence: CDR1 SGHKS, CDR2 YYEKEE (reference sequence). This CDR3 has 13 amino acids. The trim removed 2 bases at V and 6 bases at J, leaving 4 bases unmatched. As DNA, the CDR3 is TGTGCCAGCAGCTTCACAGGGGGAGGCGAGCAGTACTTC. Translating it yields CASSFTGGGEQYF.

The chain has TRBV5-4 and TRBJ2-7, with 12 bases aligning to TRBD2. Per germline, CDR1 SGHNT and CDR2 YYREEE (reference sequence). V dropped 4 bases and J dropped 5; count of bases not matched to a gene: 7. The CDR3 spans 15 residues. CDR3 bases: TGTGCCAGCAGCCTTACTAGCGGGGGGAGCCACGAGCAGTACTTC. Translated: CASSLTSGGSHEQYF.

The rearrangement links TRBV18 to TRBJ2-6, with 8 bases aligning to TRBD2. This CDR3 is built from 17 residues. Looked up from germline, CDR1 is KGHSH and CDR2 is LQKENI. The V gene end was trimmed by 5 bases and the J gene end by 2 bases; junction bases not matched to a gene: 8. The CDR3 loop is CASSSRGGETGANVLTF. As DNA, the CDR3 is TGTGCCAGCTCAAGCCGGGGGGGGGAGACTGGGGCCAACGTCCTGACTTTC.